A single sample gave rise to the 22 T cell receptor beta chains below, sequenced in a study of monozygotic twins with cystic fibrosis. Assay used: immunoSEQ multiplex PCR; TCRdb lists only in-frame clones, some missing. The data show 34,000 or so clones, about 92% seen once. The sample was blood. These receptors came from a girl aged 2 to 10 with cystic fibrosis.

The chain couples TRBV12-5 to TRBJ2-1, with TRBD2 matching over 11 bases. Per the germline V gene, CDR1 is LGHNT and CDR2 is FRNRAP. This CDR3 region has 18 residues. The V and J ends lost 0 bases and 7 bases, in that order; junction bases with no gene match: 11. The CDR3 protein is CASGLVLAGEVIYNEQFF. The CDR3 DNA follows: TGTGCTAGTGGTTTGGTACTAGCGGGAGAAGTTATTTATAATGAGCAGTTCTTC.

V and J are TRBV5-4 and TRBJ1-3; the match to TRBD1 covers 7 bases. V lost 2 bases to trimming and J lost 2 bases; unmatched junction nucleotides: 4. Germline V gene lookup returns CDR1 SGHNT and CDR2 YYREEE (reference sequence). This CDR3 region has 15 residues. In nucleotides, the CDR3 is TGTGCCAGCAGCTTATCGACAGGGACTGGAAACACCATATATTTT. It translates to CASSLSTGTGNTIYF.

The rearrangement links TRBV19 to TRBJ2-1; TRBD1 matches at 9 bases. CDR1 is LNHDA, CDR2 SQIVND, per germline (reference sequence). V gave up 8 bases and J gave up 6 bases; unmatched junction bases: 8. CDR3 length: 14 residues. CDR3 residues: CASHDRGFVNEQFF. The CDR3 DNA reads as TGTGCCAGTCACGACAGGGGGTTCGTCAATGAGCAGTTCTTC.

This sequence joins TRBV7-2 and TRBJ2-7; perhaps TRBD1 as D (5 bases). Trimming cost V 5 bases and J 0 bases, with 17 bases left between them. There are 16 residues in the CDR3. Germline V gene sequence: CDR1 SGHTA, CDR2 FQGNSA. This CDR3 reads CASSAKRGSPSYEQYF. The CDR3, as DNA: TGTGCCAGCAGCGCAAAAAGGGGCTCCCCCTCCTACGAGCAGTACTTC. The whole variable domain, filled in from reference TRBV7-2 and TRBJ2-7, reads GAGVSQSPSNKVTEKGKDVELRCDPISGHTALYWYRQSLGQGLEFLIYFQGNSAPDKSGLPSDRFSAERTGGSVSTLTIQRTQQEDSAVYLCASSAKRGSPSYEQYFGPGTRLTVT.

The chain is built from TRBV28 and TRBJ1-4; 10 nucleotides match TRBD1. Unmatched junction bases numbered 11, after V lost 6 bases and J lost 7 bases. This CDR3 has 16 residues. The germline V gene encodes CDR1 MDHEN and CDR2 SYDVKM. The CDR3: CASRLGGQGRSEKLFF. DNA of the CDR3: TGTGCCAGCAGACTCGGGGGACAGGGGAGGAGTGAAAAACTGTTTTTT.

This sequence joins TRBV7-6 and TRBJ2-3, with D unclear. Germline V gene lookup returns CDR1 SGHVS and CDR2 FNYEAQ. The CDR3 runs 13 residues. The V end was cut by 3 bases, the J end by 2 bases, with 6 bases between. The CDR3 spells CASSFWDTDTQYF. The CDR3 region has the DNA TGTGCCAGCAGCTTCTGGGACACAGATACGCAGTATTTT. Together with reference TRBV7-6 and TRBJ2-3, the CDR3 gives the full variable domain: GAGVSQSPRYKVTKRGQDVALRCDPISGHVSLYWYRQALGQGPEFLTYFNYEAQQDKSGLPNDRFSAERPEGSISTLTIQRTEQRDSAMYRCASSFWDTDTQYFGPGTRLTVL.

The rearrangement uses TRBV2 and TRBJ1-5; weak D call: TRBD1 (5 bases). There are 16 residues in the CDR3. Germline CDR1 and CDR2: SNHLY and FYNNEI. V dropped 5 bases and J dropped 4 bases, with 18 bases sitting between them. DNA for the CDR3: TGTGCCAGCAGTCTCCCGGGGGACGTAAGAAATCAGCCCCAGCATTTT. Its translation: CASSLPGDVRNQPQHF.

This chain connects TRBV4-1 to TRBJ1-1; 7 bases fit TRBD1. There are 15 residues in the CDR3. V trimming: 0 bases; J trimming: 4 bases; junction bases outside the gene matches: 5. Germline loops: CDR1 MGHRA, CDR2 YSYEKL. CDR3 coding DNA: TGCGCCAGCAGCCAAGAGGAACAGGGGATCACTGAAGCTTTCTTT. As protein: CASSQEEQGITEAFF.

V and J are TRBV4-1 and TRBJ1-6; D unresolved. From germline, CDR1 is MGHRA and CDR2 YSYEKL. The CDR3 totals 16 residues. Trimming stripped 0 bases from V and 7 bases from J, with 13 bases between. The CDR3 region has the DNA TGCGCCAGCAGCCAAGACTCTCTCTTGGGGAATTCACCCCTCCACTTT. It translates to CASSQDSLLGNSPLHF.

The V call is TRBV19, the J call TRBJ2-3; 8 bases are a match to TRBD2. The V segment lost 7 bases and the J segment 6 bases; nucleotides outside the gene matches: 9. This CDR3 comprises 14 residues. Germline V gives CDR1 LNHDA, CDR2 SQIVND (reference sequence). Here the CDR3 DNA reads TGTGCCAGTAACCCCGGGGGGGGTTCGGATACGCAGTATTTT. Translating gives CASNPGGGSDTQYF.

The J gene is TRBJ1-5, the V gene TRBV2; tentative D call: TRBD1 (5 bases). The CDR3 contains 15 residues. The V end was cut by 1 base, the J end by 3 bases, with 10 bases between. The germline CDR1 and CDR2 sequences are SNHLY and FYNNEI. DNA for the CDR3: TGTGCCAGCAGTGAAGGACAGTATGCCAATCAGCCCCAGCATTTT. Its protein product is CASSEGQYANQPQHF.

V and J are TRBV29-1 and TRBJ1-2; maybe TRBD1 (5 bases). Trimming left V 2 bases short and J 8 bases short, with 12 bases between. CDR1 SQVTM and CDR2 ANQGSEA come from the germline V gene. The CDR3 is made up of 12 amino acids. The chain's CDR3 is CSVESTGTGYTF. The CDR3 DNA reads TGCAGCGTTGAATCCACGGGGACGGGCTACACCTTC.

The J gene is TRBJ2-7, the V gene TRBV7-2; D unclear. V lost 2 bases to trimming and J lost 6 bases, with 11 bases between them. The CDR3 is made up of 13 amino acids. Germline V gene sequence: CDR1 SGHTA, CDR2 FQGNSA. CDR3 nucleotides: TGTGCCAGCAGCTTAATGAGTCAAGGCGAGCAGTACTTC. Translated: CASSLMSQGEQYF.

The chain carries TRBV15 and TRBJ2-7, with 11 bases aligning to TRBD1. V was pared by 0 bases and J by 1 base, with 5 bases of the junction left unmatched. CDR1 LNHNV and CDR2 YYDKDF come from the germline V gene (reference sequence). CDR3 size: 17 residues. This CDR3 is CATSRERGTGGSYEQYF. CDR3 nucleotides: TGTGCCACCAGCAGAGAGAGGGGGACAGGGGGGTCCTACGAGCAGTACTTC.

The chain links TRBV11-2 to TRBJ1-3, with 9 bases matching TRBD1. Looked up from germline, CDR1 is SGHAT and CDR2 is FQNNGV. This CDR3 region has 16 residues. With 6 bases clipped from V and 8 bases from J, the junction kept 14 bases outside the gene matches. The CDR3 bases are TGTGCCAGCAGGGCGGGACAGGGCCTGGAGGAATACACCATATATTTT. It yields the protein CASRAGQGLEEYTIYF.

The chain combines TRBV7-2 with TRBJ2-5; TRBD2 aligns across 7 bases. CDR3 length: 15 amino acids. Trimming at V came to 4 bases and at J to 2 bases, leaving 7 bases not matched to a gene. Per the germline V gene, CDR1 is SGHTA and CDR2 is FQGNSA. The CDR3 loop reads CASSWPSGIQETQYF. The DNA of the CDR3 is TGTGCCAGCAGCTGGCCTAGCGGAATTCAAGAGACCCAGTACTTC.

The chain has TRBV5-4 and TRBJ2-1, with 7 positions matching TRBD1. The CDR3 is 14 residues long. Germline trimming cut 4 bases from V and 5 bases from J; bases unmatched to any gene: 6. CDR1 and CDR2 from the germline V gene are SGHNT and YYREEE (reference sequence). This CDR3 reads CASSHPDRNNEQFF. The CDR3 DNA is TGTGCCAGCAGCCACCCGGACAGGAACAATGAGCAGTTCTTC. Full variable domain (missing parts from reference TRBV5-4 and TRBJ2-1): ETGVTQSPTHLIKTRGQQVTLRCSSQSGHNTVSWYQQALGQGPQFIFQYYREEENGRGNFPPRFSGLQFPNYSSELNVNALELDDSALYLCASSHPDRNNEQFFGPGTRLTVL.

In its sample, this clone was seen once. The V gene is TRBV7-2, the J gene TRBJ2-1; D possibly corresponds to TRBD1 (6 bases). The germline gives CDR1 SGHTA, CDR2 FQGNSA. V lost 0 bases and J 7 bases, leaving 13 bases between the germline ends. The CDR3 length is 15 residues. In DNA, the CDR3 is TGTGCCAGCAGCTTAGCACAGGGTGGGGTTAATGAGCAGTTCTTC. This sequence encodes CASSLAQGGVNEQFF.

The rearrangement uses TRBV18 and TRBJ1-6; possibly TRBD1 for D (5 bases). CDR1 and CDR2 from the germline V gene are KGHSH and LQKENI. This CDR3 is built from 15 residues. V gave up 2 bases and J gave up 8 bases, with 13 bases separating them. The CDR3 sequence is CASSPREGWDSPLHF. CDR3 coding DNA: TGTGCCAGCTCACCAAGGGAGGGGTGGGATTCACCCCTCCACTTT.

V usage is TRBV4-2 and J usage is TRBJ1-2, with D perhaps matching TRBD1 (5 bases). The CDR3 consists of 14 residues. CDR1 is LGHNA and CDR2 is YNFKEQ in the germline V gene. Trimming took 4 bases from V and 4 from J, leaving 13 bases between them. CDR3 nucleotides: TGTGCCAGCAGCCCTCTAGGGGATCTCTATGGCTACACCTTC. Translated: CASSPLGDLYGYTF.

For this clone: A much bigger clone sits one base away, suggesting this may be a read error. The chain is built from TRBV5-1 and TRBJ2-3; 8 nucleotides match TRBD2. Germline CDR1 is SGHRS and CDR2 is YFSETQ. Germline trimming cut 4 bases from V and 1 base from J; bases unmatched to any gene: 2. CDR3 size: 14 residues. The DNA for the CDR3 is TGCGCCAGCAGCCCCGGGGGGGGCACAGATACGCAGTATTTT. Residues: CASSPGGGTDTQYF.

The chain has TRBV14 and TRBJ1-1, with 7 positions matching TRBD1. The CDR3 is made up of 12 amino acids. The junction had 11 bases not matched to a gene; V was cut back by 8 bases and J by 11 bases. Germline loops: CDR1 SGHDN, CDR2 FVKESK. The CDR3 here is CASGTSVDRAFF. The CDR3 coding sequence is TGTGCCAGCGGAACCTCGGTGGACAGGGCTTTCTTT.